This T cell receptor (beta chain) came from a study of T cell responses to AZD1222 COVID-19 vaccine. Sequenced by immunoSEQ multiplex PCR; TCRdb stores in-frame clones only, minus some. The data contain about 170,000 clones, 90% of them seen just once; the ten biggest clones take up about 1.4%. This clone has just a few counts. Its antigen is still unknown. Overall study findings and caveats: Nearly half of spike-specific TCRs reportedly target variant regions that are unmutated in the B.1.351 and B.1.1.7 variants.

J gave up 5 bases and V 3 bases, and 3 bases lay outside the gene matches. This CDR3 has 13 residues. Germline CDR1 is SEHNR and CDR2 is FQNEAQ (reference sequence). The genes are TRBV7-9 and TRBJ1-2; TRBD1 matches 7 bases. The receptor was isolated from an adult in good health. The material sequenced was peripheral blood, taken on day 0 of AZD1222 vaccination. The chain's CDR3 is CASSLGTAYGYTF. The CDR3 DNA sequence: TGTGCCAGCAGCTTGGGGACAGCTTATGGCTACACCTTC.